This T cell receptor beta chain was recovered during a study of brain T cells in children with intractable seizures. Study findings and constraints: Clones missing pre-surgery may reflect undersampling of that blood sample.

This clone was seen just once. What it recognizes is unknown. Sequencing was limited to surgery cases with top T cell transcript signatures in brain tissue. TCRdb's table, derived via immunoSEQ multiplex PCR, lists solely in-frame clones and lacks some. The sample yields 110,000 or so clones, 90% to 95% seen once. This specimen was peripheral blood, taken at surgery. The source of this sequence is a boy under two years old with hemimegalencephaly and intractable seizures.

For the CDR3, the DNA is TGCGCCAGCAGCTGGACTAGCCAAGAGACCCAGTACTTC. Translating gives CASSWTSQETQYF. This chain connects TRBV5-1 to TRBJ2-5; 7 nucleotides match TRBD2. Germline V lookup: CDR1 SGHRS, CDR2 YFSETQ. The CDR3 sequence is 13 residues long. Germline trimming cut 3 bases from V and 1 base from J; bases unmatched to any gene: 0.